The 15 T cell receptor beta chains listed next were all sequenced from one sample in a study of blood T cells in healthy people across ages. Using a J-beta primer mix together with a sample-barcoded 5' primer, a second PCR was run for roughly 7 to 11 cycles. From the 5' RACE reads, TCRdb called clonotypes with MiXCR, one entry per CDR3 protein. Of about 650,000 distinct CDR3 sequences listed, about a third are singletons. Sample: blood. The receptors shown here come from a woman older than 75 in good health.

This clonotype occurred many times. The V call is TRBV20-1, the J call TRBJ2-7; D not certain. Per germline, CDR1 DFQATT and CDR2 SNEGSKA (reference sequence). Trimming left V 2 bases short and J 6 bases short, with 20 bases between. The CDR3 is 15 residues long. DNA of the CDR3: TGCAGTGCTAGACCCCTCGCAGGTCGGGTGGTCGAGCAGTACTTC. Its translation is CSARPLAGRVVEQYF.

V is TRBV20-1 and J is TRBJ2-1; TRBD1 might be the D (6 bases). V lost 5 bases and J 2 bases, leaving 19 bases between the germline ends. Germline lookup yields CDR1 DFQATT and CDR2 SNEGSKA (reference sequence). There are 16 residues in the CDR3. This CDR3 reads CSARPLRGPTYNEQFF. The DNA of the CDR3 is TGCAGTGCTCGCCCTCTCAGGGGCCCGACCTACAATGAGCAGTTCTTC.

The chain employs TRBV7-9 and TRBJ1-1; 11 positions agree with TRBD1. V dropped 4 bases and J dropped 3; count of bases not matched to a gene: 7. In germline, CDR1 is SEHNR, CDR2 FQNEAQ (reference sequence). The CDR3 has 16 residues. The CDR3 sequence is CASSSLDRGLDTEAFF. CDR3 bases: TGTGCCAGCAGCTCCTTGGACAGGGGGCTTGACACTGAAGCTTTCTTT.

This sequence joins TRBV11-1 and TRBJ2-2; 8 bases align to TRBD1. The V segment lost 6 bases and the J segment 6 bases; nucleotides outside the gene matches: 12. This CDR3 has 16 residues. The V gene's germline CDR1 is SGHAT and CDR2 FQDESV (reference sequence). CDR3 protein: CASSSVGQGRAGELFF. The CDR3 nucleotides are TGTGCCAGCAGTTCGGTCGGACAGGGACGCGCCGGGGAGCTGTTTTTT.

Ten or more counts support this clonotype. This sequence joins TRBV6-2 or TRBV6-3 and TRBJ2-3; TRBD1 aligns across 8 bases. Germline-derived CDR1 and CDR2 are MNHEY and SVGEGT. Trimming removed 5 bases from V and 2 bases from J; junction bases left unmatched: 15. The CDR3 spans 18 residues. The CDR3 DNA is TGTGCCAGCAGTGGGGATAGGACAGGGCTTCTCATCACAGATACGCAGTATTTT. Translating gives CASSGDRTGLLITDTQYF.

This clonotype appeared a few times. The rearrangement uses TRBV6-5 and TRBJ2-2; 11 bases are shared with TRBD2. The V segment lost 6 bases and the J segment 7 bases; nucleotides outside the gene matches: 10. The CDR3 loop spans 16 amino acids. Per germline, CDR1 MNHEY and CDR2 SVGAGI. The CDR3 coding sequence is TGTGCCAGCAGGCGACTAGCGGGGAATTTCGGCGGGGAGCTGTTTTTT. Encoded protein: CASRRLAGNFGGELFF.

The chain combines TRBV6-1 with TRBJ1-1; unclear D gene. CDR1 and CDR2 (germline): MNHNS, SASEGT. Trimming took 7 bases from V and 0 from J, leaving 9 bases between them. There are 13 residues in the CDR3. CDR3 DNA: TGTGCCAGCACTGAGGTCCTGAACACTGAAGCTTTCTTT. Protein: CASTEVLNTEAFF.

This clonotype was detected ten times or more. The chain recombines TRBV5-1 with TRBJ1-2, with unresolved D. The CDR3 runs to 14 residues. The germline V gene encodes CDR1 SGHRS and CDR2 YFSETQ. V lost 4 bases and J 1 base, leaving 11 bases between the germline ends. As DNA, the CDR3 is TGCGCCAGCAGCACGGCCCGGGGTAACTATGGCTACACCTTC. Translating gives CASSTARGNYGYTF.

This clonotype has a count of ten or more. The rearrangement uses TRBV12-3 or TRBV12-4 and TRBJ2-1; D is undetermined. Trimming took off 3 bases at V and 5 bases at J, with 11 bases between the two ends. The CDR3 loop spans 14 amino acids. This CDR3 reads CASSFYVMDNEQFF. CDR3 sequence (DNA): TGTGCCAGCAGTTTTTATGTCATGGACAATGAGCAGTTCTTC.

This clonotype was counted many times. The chain combines TRBV2 with TRBJ1-2, with D unclear. The germline V gene encodes CDR1 SNHLY and CDR2 FYNNEI. Deletions cut 0 bases from V and 6 bases from J, with 5 bases between. The CDR3 runs to 12 residues. CDR3 sequence (DNA): TGTGCCAGCAGTGAAGCAGGGAATGGCTACACCTTC. It specifies CASSEAGNGYTF.

In its sample, this clonotype was seen many times. The chain links TRBV4-3 to TRBJ2-1; no firm D call. This CDR3 region has 14 residues. V was trimmed by 1 base and J by 9 bases, leaving 13 bases between them. Per germline, CDR1 LGHNA and CDR2 YSLEER. This chain's CDR3 is CASSQVHGTREQFF. Written as DNA, the CDR3 is TGCGCCAGCAGCCAAGTTCATGGAACCCGTGAGCAGTTCTTC.

The chain links TRBV20-1 to TRBJ2-7, with TRBD2 matching over 13 bases. CDR1 DFQATT and CDR2 SNEGSKA come from the germline V gene (reference sequence). This CDR3 spans 14 amino acids. The ends lost 3 bases at V and 2 bases at J; junction bases unmatched: 1. The CDR3 DNA reads as TGCAGTGCTAGCGGGACTAGCGGGACCTACGAGCAGTACTTC. Translating gives CSASGTSGTYEQYF.

The chain couples TRBV27 to TRBJ2-1; the D call may be TRBD1 or TRBD2 (6 bases each). V was cut by 2 bases and J by 12 bases, with 23 bases left in between. This CDR3 has 16 residues. Germline V gene data show CDR1 as MNHEY and CDR2 as SMNVEV (reference sequence). The CDR3 coding sequence is TGTGCCAGCAGTTTACCAGAAAGGGCCTGGGGGGCTGTGCAGTTCTTC. As protein: CASSLPERAWGAVQFF.

This clonotype was detected ten times or more. This chain links TRBV30 with TRBJ1-1; D is undetermined. The V gene lost 2 bases and the J gene lost 7 bases, with 11 bases spanning the gap. CDR3 length: 12 residues. Germline V gene data show CDR1 as GTSNPN and CDR2 as SVGIG (reference sequence). For the CDR3, the DNA is TGTGCCTGGAGTACTCCCTTGGGTGAAGCTTTCTTT. This gives the protein CAWSTPLGEAFF.

The genes are TRBV20-1 and TRBJ1-6, with D unclear. This CDR3 is built from 13 residues. In germline, CDR1 is DFQATT, CDR2 SNEGSKA (reference sequence). Trimming stripped 2 bases from V and 7 bases from J, with 9 bases between. This chain's CDR3 is CSARSYFNSPLHF. CDR3 DNA sequence: TGCAGTGCTAGATCGTACTTCAATTCACCCCTCCACTTT.